These T cell receptor beta chains were read from a single sample in a study of control samples from healthy donors and cancer patients. Clones were read by immunoSEQ multiplex PCR, and TCRdb kept only the in-frame ones, dropping some. The table has about 140,000 clones, more than 90% seen once. The sample consisted of blood. The source of these receptors is a man in his thirties or forties in good health. Each CDR3 is given with its conserved first and last residue. Each record gives: V gene, J gene, CDR3 protein.

TRBV15	TRBJ2-7	CATSQPGQGLYEQYF
TRBV15	TRBJ2-7	CATSRERTGTYEQYF
TRBV24-1	TRBJ2-3	CATSDSTSFGTDTQYF
TRBV5-5	TRBJ2-3	CASSLAVAGAMTDTQYF
TRBV11-3	TRBJ1-3	CASSGGLGNTIYF
TRBV2	TRBJ1-1	CASRDTGNTEAFF
TRBV19	TRBJ2-3	CASRLGQATDTQYF
TRBV9	TRBJ2-1	CASAPGINEQFF
TRBV7-9	TRBJ2-2	CASSHRTGGNTGELFF
TRBV10-1	TRBJ2-3	CASSGSGDTQYF
TRBV5-1	TRBJ2-3	CASSLVARGDTDTQYF
TRBV19	TRBJ2-3	CASSIPAVGTDTQYF
TRBV9	TRBJ2-3	CASSVAGTGHTDTQYF
TRBV6-2/TRBV6-3	TRBJ2-1	CASSYGGLGGDNEQFF
TRBV6-1	TRBJ1-5	CASSETRQGRQPQHF
TRBV11-2	TRBJ1-4	CASSLTGAGGLTNEKLFF
TRBV9	TRBJ2-1	CASSVLLAGVEQFF
TRBV7-8	TRBJ2-7	CASGLQDYEQYF
TRBV28	TRBJ1-5	CASSLADRRQPQHF
TRBV4-1	TRBJ1-2	CASSQSLNYGYTF
TRBV6-6	TRBJ2-1	CASSQSMGQPAADEQFF
TRBV5-6	TRBJ2-3	CASSYPGTAPPDTQYF
TRBV4-2	TRBJ1-5	CASSQGQGGNQPQHF
TRBV25-1	TRBJ1-1	CASSNTGLNTEAFF
TRBV24-1	TRBJ2-2	CATSGLAGTNTGELFF
TRBV7-8	TRBJ1-2	CASSWTHYGYTF
TRBV27	TRBJ1-5	CASSRGQAGGQPQHF
TRBV7-9	TRBJ2-4	CASSLEGANIQYF
TRBV5-1	TRBJ2-1	CASTGVRGGEQFF
TRBV7-6	TRBJ2-7	CASSLEVAVSYEQYF
TRBV6-5	TRBJ1-2	CASRRTGALDYGYTF